This T cell receptor beta chain derives from a study of Graves' ophthalmopathy and Graves' hyperthyroidism. Notes on the study in general: In blood, most expanded thyroid clonotypes above 0.001 frequency were also detected.

CDR1 and CDR2 from the germline V gene are ENHRY and SYGVKD. The V and J ends lost 4 bases and 5 bases, in that order; junction bases with no gene match: 2. The CDR3 loop spans 14 amino acids. From RNA, the CDR3 regions of TCR beta chains were amplified and sequenced. Second-round multiplex PCR came after a first-round RT-PCR that employed HTBI primers. TCRdb called the multiplex PCR reads again in MiXCR, with one record for every CDR3 protein. The sample shows around 1.1 million distinct CDR3 sequences, 36% of them seen only once. This clonotype was picked up a small number of times. The antigen remains unidentified. This sequence may be a read error, since a much larger clone differs from it by one base.

The genes are TRBV10-3 and TRBJ1-4, with 9 nucleotides matching TRBD1. This TCR was sampled from an adult man with Graves' hyperthyroidism. Material for sequencing was peripheral blood or thyroid tissue (not recorded which). CDR3 in DNA: TGTGCCATCAGTGCAGGACAGGGGAATGAAAAACTGTTTTTT. Translation gives CAISAGQGNEKLFF.